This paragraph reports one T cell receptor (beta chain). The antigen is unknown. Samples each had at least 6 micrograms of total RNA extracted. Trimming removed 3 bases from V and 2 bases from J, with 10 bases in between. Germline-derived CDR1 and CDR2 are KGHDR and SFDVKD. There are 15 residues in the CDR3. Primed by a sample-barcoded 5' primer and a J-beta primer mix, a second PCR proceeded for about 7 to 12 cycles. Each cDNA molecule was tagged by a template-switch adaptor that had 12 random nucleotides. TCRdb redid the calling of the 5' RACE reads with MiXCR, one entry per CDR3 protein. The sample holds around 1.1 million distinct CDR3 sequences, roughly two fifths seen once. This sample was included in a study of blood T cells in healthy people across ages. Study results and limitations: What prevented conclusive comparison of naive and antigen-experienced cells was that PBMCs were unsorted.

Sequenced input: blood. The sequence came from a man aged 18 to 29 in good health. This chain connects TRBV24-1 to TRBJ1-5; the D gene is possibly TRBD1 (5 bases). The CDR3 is CATSDLGAGNQPQHF. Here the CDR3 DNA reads TGTGCCACCAGTGATCTTGGGGCCGGCAATCAGCCCCAGCATTTT.